This paragraph reports one TCR beta chain. Its antigen remains unknown. From germline, CDR1 is SQVTM and CDR2 ANQGSEA. The CDR3 is 12 residues long. A sample-barcoded 5' primer and a J-beta primer mix were used in a second PCR of about 7 to 11 cycles. TCRdb fed the 5' RACE reads into MiXCR, producing one record per CDR3 protein. The repertoire holds 1.4 million or so distinct CDR3 sequences, with about 42% as singletons. The source of the sample is a study of blood T cells in healthy people across ages. The study's findings and limits: Greater diversity and more naive CD4+ cells were seen in long-lived donors than in aged donors.

Input material: blood. J is TRBJ2-5 and V is TRBV29-1; possibly TRBD1 for D (6 bases). The J call may be wrong; the DNA end is better matched by TRBJ2-7. The source is a woman younger than 30 in good health. CDR3 in amino acids: CSVTTGFYEQYF. DNA of the CDR3: TGCAGCGTTACTACAGGGTTCTACGAGCAGTACTTC.